The clone carrying this TCR beta chain was seen many times. The germline V gene encodes CDR1 MNHNS and CDR2 SASEGT. The trim removed 4 bases at V and 2 bases at J, leaving 2 bases unmatched. This CDR3 has 15 residues. The data stem from a study of regulatory T cells in long-lasting Graves disease. Through Arm-PCR of CDR3 regions and iRepertoire HTBI primers, TCR beta libraries were built. TCRdb re-derived calls from the multiplex PCR reads in MiXCR, one entry per CDR3 protein. Of roughly 450,000 distinct CDR3 sequences listed, about 20% are singletons. Time point denoted: persistent/refractory GD, antithyroid drugs over 5 years with positive TRAb. PBMCs were the source of the RNA used for TCR sequencing.

The V gene is TRBV6-1, the J gene TRBJ1-3; the match to TRBD1 covers 10 bases. This clonotype was obtained from a female donor with Graves disease. Sequencing was performed on peripheral blood mononuclear cells (PBMCs), taken when the disease was refractory, from a patient treated with antithyroid drugs. The CDR3 spells CASSVGQGAGNTIYF. CDR3 coding DNA: TGTGCCAGCAGTGTCGGACAGGGGGCTGGAAACACCATATATTTT.